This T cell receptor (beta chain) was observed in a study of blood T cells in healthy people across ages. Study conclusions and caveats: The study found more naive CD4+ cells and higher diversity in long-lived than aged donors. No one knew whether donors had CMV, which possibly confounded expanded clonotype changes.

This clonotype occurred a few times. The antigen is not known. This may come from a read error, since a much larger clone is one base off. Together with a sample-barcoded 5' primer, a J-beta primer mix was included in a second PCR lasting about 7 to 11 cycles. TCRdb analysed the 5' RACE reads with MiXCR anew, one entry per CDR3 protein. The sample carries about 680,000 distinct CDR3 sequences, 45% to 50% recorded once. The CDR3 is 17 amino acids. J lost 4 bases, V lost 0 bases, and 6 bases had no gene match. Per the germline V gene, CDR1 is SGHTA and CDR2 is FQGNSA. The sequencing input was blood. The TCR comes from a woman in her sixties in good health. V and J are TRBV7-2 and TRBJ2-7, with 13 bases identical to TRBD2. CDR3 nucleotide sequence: TGTACCAGCAGCTTAGCCACTAGCGGGAGGGCCGGGTACGAGCAGTACTTC. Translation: CTSSLATSGRAGYEQYF.